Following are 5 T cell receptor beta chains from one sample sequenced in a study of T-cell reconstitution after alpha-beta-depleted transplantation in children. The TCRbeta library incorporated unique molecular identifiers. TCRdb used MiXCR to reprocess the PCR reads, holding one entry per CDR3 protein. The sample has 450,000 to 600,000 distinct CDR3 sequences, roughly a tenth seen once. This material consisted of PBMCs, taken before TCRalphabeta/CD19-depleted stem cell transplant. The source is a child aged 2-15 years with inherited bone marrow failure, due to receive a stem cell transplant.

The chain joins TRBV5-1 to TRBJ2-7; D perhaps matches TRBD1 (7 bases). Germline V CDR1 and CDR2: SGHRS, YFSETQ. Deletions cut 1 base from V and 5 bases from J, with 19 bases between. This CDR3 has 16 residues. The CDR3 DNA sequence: TGCGCCAGCAGCTTGTTCGGAGGGGGCGGGACGGACGAGCAGTACTTC. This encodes CASSLFGGGGTDEQYF.

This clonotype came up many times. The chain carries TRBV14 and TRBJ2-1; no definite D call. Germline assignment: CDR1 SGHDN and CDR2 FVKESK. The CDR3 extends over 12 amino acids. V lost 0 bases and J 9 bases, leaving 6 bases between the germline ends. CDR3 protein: CASSQDPFEQFF. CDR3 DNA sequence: TGTGCCAGCAGCCAAGACCCCTTTGAGCAGTTCTTC.

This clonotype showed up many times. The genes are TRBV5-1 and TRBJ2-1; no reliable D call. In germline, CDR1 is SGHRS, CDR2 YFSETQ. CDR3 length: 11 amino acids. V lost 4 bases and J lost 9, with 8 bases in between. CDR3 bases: TGCGCCAGCAGCGGGTGGCTTGAGCAGTTCTTC. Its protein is CASSGWLEQFF. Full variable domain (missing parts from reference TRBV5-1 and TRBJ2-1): KAGVTQTPRYLIKTRGQQVTLSCSPISGHRSVSWYQQTPGQGLQFLFEYFSETQRNKGNFPGRFSGRQFSNSRSEMNVSTLELGDSALYLCASSGWLEQFFGPGTRLTVL.

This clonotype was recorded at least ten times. Here the CDR3 reads CASSYSPTSSYEQYF. The CDR3 coding sequence is TGTGCCAGCAGTTACTCCCCGACTAGCTCCTACGAGCAGTACTTC. The V gene is TRBV6-5, the J gene TRBJ2-7, with a possible D match to TRBD2 (6 bases). The V end lost 0 bases, the J end lost 0 bases, and 9 bases lay between the germline ends. CDR1 MNHEY and CDR2 SVGAGI come from the germline V gene. This CDR3 has 15 residues.

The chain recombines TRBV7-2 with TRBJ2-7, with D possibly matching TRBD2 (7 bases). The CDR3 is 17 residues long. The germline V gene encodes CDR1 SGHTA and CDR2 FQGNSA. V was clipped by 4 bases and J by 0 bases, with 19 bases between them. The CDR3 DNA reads TGTGCCAGCAGCTACCCAACGGGGGGCCCTAGCTCCTACGAGCAGTACTTC. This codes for CASSYPTGGPSSYEQYF.